Following are 15 T cell receptor beta chains from one sample sequenced in a study of blood T cell repertoires in COVID-19. Assay: immunoSEQ multiplex PCR; the TCRdb copy retains only in-frame clones and omits some. Here the sample spans about 260,000 clones, 86% being singletons. Sequencing was carried out using PBMCs or T cells enriched from blood (not recorded which). The receptors derive from a woman aged 50 to 65 who had recovered from COVID-19.

This clone was observed a few times. The rearrangement uses TRBV6-5 and TRBJ1-6; 7 positions agree with TRBD1. The CDR3 is 15 amino acids. The germline V gene has CDR1 MNHEY and CDR2 SVGAGI. J lost 3 bases, V lost 6 bases, and 5 bases had no gene match. CDR3 in amino acids: CASRKTGSYNSPLHF. The CDR3 DNA reads TGTGCCAGCAGAAAGACAGGGAGCTATAATTCACCCCTCCACTTT.

This chain joins TRBV6-4 and TRBJ1-1, with D possibly TRBD1 on 6 matching bases. V was cut by 6 bases and J by 1 base, with 12 bases left in between. The CDR3 sequence is 14 residues long. Looked up from germline, CDR1 is MRHNA and CDR2 is SNTAGT. The CDR3 loop is CASSREQGNTEAFF. CDR3 in DNA: TGTGCCAGCAGCCGGGAACAGGGGAACACTGAAGCTTTCTTT.

The CDR3 bases are TGTGCCAGCAGCTTAACCCCAATCGAATCGGCAAGCGGATGGAACGAGCAGTACTTC. It encodes CASSLTPIESASGWNEQYF. This chain connects TRBV7-3 to TRBJ2-7; the D gene is possibly TRBD2 (5 bases). V was clipped by 0 bases and J by 5 bases, with 26 bases between them. Germline V lookup: CDR1 SGHTA, CDR2 FQGTGA. The CDR3 sequence is 19 residues long.

This clone was seen a handful of times. The CDR3 is CAIGQGITGELFF. CDR3 coding DNA: TGTGCCATCGGACAGGGAATCACCGGGGAGCTGTTTTTT. The chain couples TRBV6-5 to TRBJ2-2; TRBD1 matches 8 bases. The CDR3 runs to 13 residues. Germline CDR1 and CDR2: MNHEY and SVGAGI. Trimming took 10 bases from V and 4 from J; bases not matched to a gene: 5.

V gene TRBV7-6 combines with J gene TRBJ2-2; 7 bases align to TRBD1. The V gene's germline CDR1 is SGHVS and CDR2 FNYEAQ. CDR3 length: 17 amino acids. With 3 bases clipped from V and 3 bases from J, the junction kept 10 bases outside the gene matches. The DNA of the CDR3 is TGTGCCAGCAGCTTTCCAGTAAGGGGGCGGTACACCGGGGAGCTGTTTTTT. Its translation: CASSFPVRGRYTGELFF.

This chain connects TRBV7-2 to TRBJ1-1; D perhaps matches TRBD1 (6 bases). This CDR3 is 15 amino acids long. Germline lookup yields CDR1 SGHTA and CDR2 FQGNSA. Between the trimmed V and J ends, which lost 4 bases and 1 base, there was a span of 13 bases. For the CDR3, the DNA is TGTGCCAGCAGCTCAGGGAGGGGGACGAACACTGAAGCTTTCTTT. Translating gives CASSSGRGTNTEAFF. The variable domain in full, with the rest retrieved from reference TRBV7-2 and TRBJ1-1, is GAGVSQSPSNKVTEKGKDVELRCDPISGHTALYWYRQSLGQGLEFLIYFQGNSAPDKSGLPSDRFSAERTGGSVSTLTIQRTQQEDSAVYLCASSSGRGTNTEAFFGQGTRLTVV.

The chain uses TRBV19 and TRBJ1-5; 10 positions agree with TRBD1. CDR1 is LNHDA and CDR2 is SQIVND in the germline V gene (reference sequence). The CDR3 extends over 15 amino acids. V lost 6 bases and J lost 5; bases outside the gene matches: 7. In DNA, the CDR3 is TGTGCCAGTAGCCAGAGGACAGGGGGATATCAGCCCCAGCATTTT. Its translation is CASSQRTGGYQPQHF.

The chain carries TRBV6-2 or TRBV6-3 and TRBJ2-7; 8 positions agree with TRBD1. This CDR3 spans 16 amino acids. CDR1 and CDR2 from the germline V gene are MNHEY and SVGEGT. The junction had 6 bases not matched to a gene; V was cut back by 0 bases and J by 2 bases. CDR3 sequence (DNA): TGTGCCAGCAGTTACTCCGCAGGGGGCGTCACCTACGAGCAGTACTTC. This sequence encodes CASSYSAGGVTYEQYF.

A remark on this clone: A much larger clone lies one base from this, so it may be a read error. The chain has TRBV7-6 and TRBJ1-5; TRBD1 might be the D (6 bases). Trimming stripped 0 bases from V and 6 bases from J, with 6 bases between. Germline lookup yields CDR1 SGHVS and CDR2 FNYEAQ. This CDR3 is 13 amino acids long. CDR3 sequence reads: CASSLAQGQPQHF. The CDR3 DNA sequence: TGTGCCAGCAGCTTAGCACAGGGTCAGCCCCAGCATTTT.

The chain employs TRBV6-5 and TRBJ2-2; D not certain. Germline V lookup: CDR1 MNHEY, CDR2 SVGAGI. V lost 7 bases and J lost 4, with 10 bases in between. The length of the CDR3 is 13 residues. The CDR3 protein is CASNRHSTGELFF. The CDR3 bases are TGTGCCAGCAACCGACACTCCACCGGGGAGCTGTTTTTT.

The genes are TRBV7-2 and TRBJ1-6, with 10 positions matching TRBD1. CDR1 is SGHTA and CDR2 is FQGNSA in the germline V gene. The CDR3 extends over 18 amino acids. Trimming cost V 1 base and J 7 bases; bases outside gene matches: 10. CDR3 in amino acids: CASSLGGGPGQGNSPLHF. In DNA form, the CDR3 reads TGTGCCAGCAGCTTAGGAGGGGGGCCGGGACAGGGGAATTCACCCCTCCACTTT.

This clone was seen only once. This chain joins TRBV5-4 and TRBJ2-7, with D unresolved. CDR1 is SGHNT, CDR2 YYREEE, per germline (reference sequence). The CDR3 contains 12 residues. Trimming shortened V by 5 bases and J by 4 bases, and 10 bases separated the two germline ends. The CDR3 spells CASSYDKYEQYF. CDR3 in DNA: TGTGCCAGCAGTTACGACAAGTACGAGCAGTACTTC.

The chain is built from TRBV6-5 and TRBJ1-3; D is uncertain. V was shortened by 6 bases and J by 1 base, with 10 bases between the two germline ends. This CDR3 is built from 14 residues. Germline V CDR1 and CDR2: MNHEY, SVGAGI. CDR3 nucleotide sequence: TGTGCCAGCAGCTCTCTCGGGTCTGGAAACACCATATATTTT. It codes for CASSSLGSGNTIYF.

The chain joins TRBV29-1 to TRBJ1-1; weak D call: TRBD1 (5 bases). This CDR3 contains 10 residues. The germline V gene encodes CDR1 SQVTM and CDR2 ANQGSEA. V was cut by 5 bases and J by 7 bases, with 8 bases left in between. DNA for the CDR3: TGCAGCGTTTCTAGGGGTGAAGCTTTCTTT. Protein sequence: CSVSRGEAFF.

The chain couples TRBV5-5 to TRBJ1-6; 8 positions agree with TRBD1. J gave up 5 bases and V 4 bases, and 5 bases lay outside the gene matches. The CDR3 runs 15 residues. Germline V CDR1 and CDR2: SGHKS, YYEKEE (reference sequence). The CDR3: CASSRQGNDNSPLHF. The CDR3 nucleotides read TGTGCCAGCAGCCGACAGGGGAATGATAATTCACCCCTCCACTTT.